One sample yielded the 26 T cell receptor beta chains listed below, sequenced in a study of regulatory T cells in long-lasting Graves disease. Time point denoted: newly diagnosed GD, antithyroid drugs for less than 3 months. RNA isolated from PBMCs was used to make the TCR library. Through Arm-PCR of CDR3 regions and iRepertoire HTBI primers, TCR beta libraries were built. From the multiplex PCR reads, TCRdb called clonotypes with MiXCR, one entry per CDR3 protein. The sample records a few hundred thousand distinct CDR3 sequences, about 18% being singletons. These records were also assigned to another study, of T cells in Graves' hyperthyroidism and ophthalmopathy.

The sequenced sample was peripheral blood mononuclear cells (PBMCs), obtained at new diagnosis, from a patient treated with antithyroid drugs. These receptors came from a woman aged 25 to 39 with Graves disease.

This clonotype occurred many times. The genes are TRBV7-9 and TRBJ2-7; no clear D. The germline CDR1 and CDR2 sequences are SEHNR and FQNEAQ (reference sequence). The V and J ends lost 5 bases and 2 bases respectively, with 4 bases between them. The CDR3 length is 11 residues. This chain's CDR3 is CASSPAYEQYF. In DNA, the CDR3 is TGTGCCAGCAGCCCCGCCTACGAGCAGTACTTC.

For this clonotype: This may come from a read error, since a much larger clone is one base off. The chain couples TRBV6-2 or TRBV6-3 to TRBJ1-2; 9 positions match TRBD1. CDR3 length: 13 residues. The germline gives CDR1 MNHEY, CDR2 SVGEGT. With V trimmed by 6 bases and J by 6 bases, 5 bases remained unmatched. CDR3 in amino acids: CASSCDRGDGYTF. Here the CDR3 DNA reads TGTGCCAGCAGCTGTGACAGGGGGGATGGCTACACCTTC.

This chain connects TRBV15 to TRBJ2-1; the D is unclear. Germline CDR1 is LNHNV and CDR2 is YYDKDF (reference sequence). Trimming took 9 bases from V and 3 from J, leaving 6 bases between them. The CDR3 contains 11 residues. The CDR3 is CATMVYNEQFF. The CDR3 nucleotides read TGTGCCACGATGGTCTACAATGAGCAGTTCTTC.

As concerns this clonotype: At one of its ends the junction is not consistent with the germline gene, which may arise from a read error. The chain recombines TRBV20-1 with TRBJ1-6; 11 bases map to TRBD1. The V gene's germline CDR1 is DFQATT and CDR2 SNEGSKA (reference sequence). The CDR3 has 15 amino acids. CDR3 nucleotides: TGCAGCGCTAGAGAGGTCGGGACAGGGGGATCACCCCTCCACTTT. Encoded protein: CSAREVGTGGSPLHF.

This clonotype has only a few counts. The chain couples TRBV15 to TRBJ1-6, with D perhaps matching TRBD1 (6 bases). Germline values: CDR1 LNHNV, CDR2 YYDKDF (reference sequence). The CDR3 contains 17 residues. Trimming shortened V by 5 bases and J by 5 bases, and 19 bases separated the two germline ends. The CDR3 reads CATSPTGGRSDNSPLHF. CDR3 nucleotides: TGTGCCACCAGCCCCACGGGGGGGCGCTCGGATAATTCACCCCTCCACTTT.

As for this clonotype: Just one base apart from a much larger clone, this may be a read error. The chain recombines TRBV12-3 or TRBV12-4 with TRBJ2-3; 12 bases agree with TRBD2. CDR3 length: 15 amino acids. CDR3 DNA sequence: TGTGCCGGCAGACCGACTAGCGGGGGTTCAGATACGCAGTATTTT. Its protein is CAGRPTSGGSDTQYF.

This clonotype was recorded at least ten times. This sequence joins TRBV2 and TRBJ2-7; TRBD1 agrees at 10 bases. J was trimmed by 6 bases and V by 5 bases; bases with no gene match: 7. Germline CDR1 is SNHLY and CDR2 is FYNNEI. The CDR3 totals 14 residues. CDR3 sequence: CASSRDRGSGEQYF. The CDR3 bases are TGTGCCAGCAGTCGGGACAGGGGATCAGGCGAGCAGTACTTC.

This clonotype was observed a handful of times. The V and J genes are TRBV4-1 and TRBJ1-1; no firm D call. CDR1 and CDR2 from the germline V gene are MGHRA and YSYEKL. The CDR3 spans 11 residues. Trimming took off 7 bases at V and 5 bases at J, with 8 bases between the two ends. CDR3 residues: CASTAGTEAFF. CDR3 in DNA: TGCGCCAGCACCGCGGGGACTGAAGCTTTCTTT.

In its sample, this clonotype was seen many times. This chain links TRBV20-1 with TRBJ2-3; D gene ambiguous. V dropped 3 bases and J dropped 0 bases, with 7 bases sitting between them. The CDR3 has 13 amino acids. Germline V CDR1 and CDR2: DFQATT, SNEGSKA (reference sequence). The CDR3 protein is CSASTASTDTQYF. CDR3 bases: TGCAGTGCTAGTACTGCTAGCACAGATACGCAGTATTTT.

This clonotype occurred many times. This chain links TRBV27 with TRBJ1-1; weak D call: TRBD1 (5 bases). Trimming left V 4 bases short and J 6 bases short, with 12 bases between. Looked up from germline, CDR1 is MNHEY and CDR2 is SMNVEV (reference sequence). The CDR3 spans 13 residues. The CDR3 DNA reads TGTGCCAGCAGTTGGGACCGCGCGTCTGAAGCTTTCTTT. Protein product: CASSWDRASEAFF.

The rearrangement joins TRBV6-2 or TRBV6-3 to TRBJ2-3; D not resolved. The CDR3 length is 13 residues. The ends were cut back, 5 bases at V and 2 bases at J, with 8 bases in the middle. Looked up from germline, CDR1 is MNHEY and CDR2 is SVGEGT. CDR3 nucleotides: TGTGCCAGCAGTCGGACGGACACAGATACGCAGTATTTT. It translates to CASSRTDTDTQYF.

This clonotype appeared once. A far larger clone is one base from this, pointing to a likely read error. The V gene is TRBV12-3 or TRBV12-4, the J gene TRBJ2-7; no definite D call. This CDR3 is 15 amino acids long. With 2 bases removed from V and 7 bases from J, the gap between germline ends came to 18 bases. The chain's CDR3 is CASSLQGPSYNEQYF. The DNA for the CDR3 is TGTGCCAGCAGTTTACAAGGGCCGTCCTACAATGAGCAGTACTTC.

At least ten counts were recorded for this clonotype. V usage is TRBV12-5 and J usage is TRBJ1-2, with D maybe TRBD1 (5 bases). The CDR3 is 15 amino acids. V lost 5 bases and J 3 bases, leaving 16 bases between the germline ends. Germline CDR1 LGHNT, CDR2 FRNRAP. The chain's CDR3 is CASGHPGGDDYGYTF. DNA for the CDR3: TGTGCTAGTGGTCACCCGGGGGGGGACGACTATGGCTACACCTTC.

This clonotype was found many times. The chain links TRBV20-1 to TRBJ2-5, with D possibly TRBD1 on 5 matching bases. The germline V gene has CDR1 DFQATT and CDR2 SNEGSKA (reference sequence). CDR3 size: 14 residues. V dropped 3 bases and J dropped 5 bases, with 16 bases sitting between them. The CDR3, as DNA: TGCAGTGCTAGCAGGGCTAGGTGGTGGGAGACCCAGTACTTC. Protein product: CSASRARWWETQYF.

This clonotype was detected ten times or more. The chain employs TRBV6-5 and TRBJ1-1, with no clear D. Germline V CDR1 and CDR2: MNHEY, SVGAGI. V lost 2 bases to trimming and J lost 7 bases, with 11 bases between them. The CDR3 runs 13 residues. This CDR3 is CASSYIPTDEAFF. CDR3 DNA: TGTGCCAGCAGTTACATCCCAACAGATGAAGCTTTCTTT.

The sample holds many counts of this clonotype. It may be a read error: a sequence one base away is much more abundant. V is TRBV3-1 and J is TRBJ1-1; D gene uncertain. Germline CDR1 LGHDT, CDR2 YNNKEL (reference sequence). Between the trimmed V and J ends, which lost 1 base and 5 bases, there was a span of 14 bases. The CDR3 runs 15 residues. The DNA of the CDR3 is TGTGCCAGCAGCCAAGGTGCAAGAGGGTTTACTGAAGCTTTCTTT. It encodes CASSQGARGFTEAFF.

Comment on this clonotype: With a much larger clone just one base away, this may be a read error. The CDR3 protein is CASSSPGLYDYTF. The CDR3 DNA reads as TGTGCCAGCAGTTCCCCGGGGCTGTATGACTACACCTTC. The rearrangement joins TRBV7-9 to TRBJ1-2; D is possibly TRBD1 (5 bases). CDR3 size: 13 residues. Per germline, CDR1 SEHNR and CDR2 FQNEAQ (reference sequence). The whole variable domain, filled in from reference TRBV7-9 and TRBJ1-2, reads DTGVSQNPRHKITKRGQNVTFRCDPISEHNRLYWYRQTLGQGPEFLTYFQNEAQLEKSRLLSDRFSAERPKGSFSTLEIQRTEQGDSAMYLCASSSPGLYDYTFGSGTRLTVV.

This clonotype showed up many times. This chain links TRBV12-3 or TRBV12-4 with TRBJ2-2; D ambiguous. The CDR3 covers 14 residues. Trimming stripped 3 bases from V and 1 base from J, with 6 bases between. CDR3 sequence: CASSFDMNTGELFF. DNA of the CDR3: TGTGCCAGCAGTTTCGACATGAACACCGGGGAGCTGTTTTTT.

Ten or more counts support this clonotype. The chain combines TRBV14 with TRBJ1-2; no firm D call. This CDR3 has 13 amino acids. Germline-derived CDR1 and CDR2 are SGHDN and FVKESK. Trimming left V 0 bases short and J 8 bases short, with 10 bases between. CDR3 sequence reads: CASSQDLGLGYTF. CDR3 coding DNA: TGTGCCAGCAGCCAAGATCTGGGGTTAGGCTACACCTTC.

This clonotype showed up just once. A single base separates this from a much larger clone, so it may be a read error. V gene TRBV6-2 or TRBV6-3 combines with J gene TRBJ2-3; 7 bases align to TRBD2. This CDR3 has 15 amino acids. Germline assignment: CDR1 MNHEY and CDR2 SVGEGT. The CDR3 protein is CAGSRSGRNTDTQYF. CDR3 DNA: TGTGCCGGCAGCCGCTCCGGGAGGAACACAGATACGCAGTATTTT.

The rearrangement links TRBV4-1 to TRBJ1-2; 11 nucleotides match TRBD1. Germline CDR1 reads MGHRA; CDR2 reads YSYEKL. Losses at the gene ends were 1 base for V and 7 bases for J; bases not matched to a gene: 5. The CDR3 has 15 amino acids. The CDR3 here is CASSQGDRGIIGYTF. CDR3 DNA sequence: TGCGCCAGCAGCCAAGGGGACAGGGGGATCATTGGCTACACCTTC.

This clonotype has at least ten counts. This chain uses TRBV2 with TRBJ1-2; the D is unclear. There are 12 residues in the CDR3. Germline V CDR1 and CDR2: SNHLY, FYNNEI. Trimming pared 6 bases from V and 4 bases from J, leaving 9 bases between. In DNA, the CDR3 is TGTGCCAGCAGGATTCAAAGCTATGGCTACACCTTC. It is translated as CASRIQSYGYTF.

In this sample, this clonotype turned up many times. The chain is built from TRBV7-8 and TRBJ1-5, with D unresolved. With 5 bases removed from V and 5 bases from J, the gap between germline ends came to 10 bases. Germline V lookup: CDR1 SGHVS, CDR2 FQNEAQ. The CDR3 length is 13 residues. CDR3 amino acids: CASSNNRDQPQHF. The CDR3 bases are TGTGCCAGCAGCAACAACCGGGATCAGCCCCAGCATTTT. The full variable domain, with the rest looked up from reference TRBV7-8 and TRBJ1-5, is GAGVSQSPRYKVAKRGQDVALRCDPISGHVSLFWYQQALGQGPEFLTYFQNEAQLDKSGLPSDRFFAERPEGSVSTLKIQRTQQEDSAVYLCASSNNRDQPQHFGDGTRLSIL.

This clonotype has only one observation. The V call is TRBV5-1, the J call TRBJ1-1, with D possibly TRBD1 on 6 matching bases. Germline lookup yields CDR1 SGHRS and CDR2 YFSETQ. The V end lost 0 bases, the J end lost 0 bases, and 12 bases lay between the germline ends. This CDR3 region has 16 residues. This CDR3 is CASSLGGTSLNTEAFF. The CDR3 DNA follows: TGCGCCAGCAGCTTGGGTGGGACATCCTTGAACACTGAAGCTTTCTTT.

This clonotype was counted at least ten times. The chain links TRBV9 to TRBJ1-1, with D maybe TRBD1 (5 bases). Germline V lookup: CDR1 SGDLS, CDR2 YYNGEE. V was trimmed by 0 bases and J by 7 bases, leaving 13 bases between them. This CDR3 region has 14 residues. The CDR3 region is CASSVDAGTGEAFF. In DNA form, the CDR3 reads TGTGCCAGCAGCGTAGACGCAGGGACGGGTGAAGCTTTCTTT.

This clonotype was counted a few times. This chain's CDR3 is CASSVAIWGVNQPQHF. The CDR3, as DNA: TGTGCCAGCAGTGTGGCTATCTGGGGAGTCAATCAGCCCCAGCATTTT. The chain uses TRBV6-2 or TRBV6-3 and TRBJ1-5; D remains unclear. V was clipped by 5 bases and J by 3 bases, with 17 bases between them. The CDR3 totals 16 residues. The germline V gene has CDR1 MNHEY and CDR2 SVGEGT.